This paragraph reports one TCR beta chain. As originally analysed: Quantification of nucleated cells was approximated via reference gene primer amplification. TCRdb's table, derived via immunoSEQ multiplex PCR, lists solely in-frame clones and lacks some. D and trimming come from the DNA, and the V and J calls and clone size come from that table. The table includes 50,000 to 55,000 clones, about 88% detected once. The data were obtained in a study of blood T cell repertoires in COVID-19. On the study more broadly: Sites in the United States, Italy and Spain provided acute and convalescent COVID-19 samples.

The CDR3 loop spans 14 amino acids. Germline V gene data show CDR1 as MDHEN and CDR2 as SYDVKM. V lost 5 bases and J 4 bases, leaving 14 bases between the germline ends. J is TRBJ2-5 and V is TRBV28; D is possibly TRBD2 (6 bases). The sequenced sample consisted of peripheral blood. The source is a man in his sixties with active COVID-19. CDR3 DNA: TGTGCCAGCAGTCCGCCAGGGAGGCCAGAGACCCAGTACTTC. This encodes CASSPPGRPETQYF.